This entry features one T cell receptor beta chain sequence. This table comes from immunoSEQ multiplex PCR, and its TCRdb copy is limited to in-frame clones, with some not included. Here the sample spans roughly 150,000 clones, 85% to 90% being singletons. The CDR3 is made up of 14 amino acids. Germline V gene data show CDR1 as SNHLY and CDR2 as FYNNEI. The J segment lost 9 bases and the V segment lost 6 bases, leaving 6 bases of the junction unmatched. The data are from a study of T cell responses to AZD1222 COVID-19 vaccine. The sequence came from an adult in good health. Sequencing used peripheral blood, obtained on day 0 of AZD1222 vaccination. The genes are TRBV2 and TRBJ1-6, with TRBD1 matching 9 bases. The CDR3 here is CASRADRGGSPLHF. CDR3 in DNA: TGTGCCAGCAGAGCGGACAGGGGCGGTTCACCCCTCCACTTT. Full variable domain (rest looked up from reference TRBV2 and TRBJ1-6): EPEVTQTPSHQVTQMGQEVILRCVPISNHLYFYWYRQILGQKVEFLVSFYNNEISEKSEIFDDQFSVERPDGSNFTLKIRSTKLEDSAMYFCASRADRGGSPLHFGNGTRLTVT.